This T cell receptor (beta chain) was recorded in a study of blood T cell repertoires in COVID-19. The wider study: Samples representing acute and convalescent COVID-19 were sourced from the United States, Italy and Spain. PBMCs, B-cell-depleted T cells, or T cells were the source of the cDNA or gDNA that made up the material.

As processed by the authors: Counts of nucleated cells, estimated from reference gene primer amplification, were obtained. Here immunoSEQ multiplex PCR was the method, and the copy in TCRdb shows in-frame clones only, minus some. V, J and clone size derive from that table, while D and trimming were established from the DNA sequence. This sample has about 35,000 clones, with around 87% found just once. The germline CDR1 and CDR2 sequences are SNHLY and FYNNEI. CDR3 length: 14 amino acids. The junction had 6 bases not matched to a gene; V was cut back by 2 bases and J by 6 bases. The sequenced material came from peripheral blood. This receptor was taken from a human donor in a cohort sampled during active COVID-19. The chain employs TRBV2 and TRBJ2-7; 8 bases line up with TRBD1. The CDR3 coding sequence is TGTGCCAGCAGTGAAACGACAGGGGTTGGCGAGCAGTACTTC. Its translation: CASSETTGVGEQYF.